This T cell receptor (beta chain) emerged from a study of T cells in localized non-small cell lung cancer. This clone occurred a few times. The target antigen is unknown. Method: immunoSEQ multiplex PCR; TCRdb's copy keeps in-frame clones and lacks some. The data contain 65,000 to 90,000 clones, around 80% of them singletons. Study outcomes and limitations: Uninvolved adjacent lung showed higher T cell clonality than tumor.

Germline-derived CDR1 and CDR2 are SGHRS and YFSETQ. The CDR3 length is 14 residues. Trimming took off 2 bases at V and 3 bases at J, with 11 bases between the two ends. The source is a man aged 40-75 years with stage II squamous cell lung carcinoma. The rearrangement links TRBV5-1 to TRBJ2-5; tentatively, D is TRBD1 (5 bases). The sequences come from PBMCs, collected before any cancer treatment. The CDR3, as DNA: TGCGCCAGCAGCTTCTCCAGGGCCAAAGAGACCCAGTACTTC. Translated: CASSFSRAKETQYF.